The 10 T cell receptor beta chains below all came from one sample that was sequenced in a study of OX40 agonist ivuxolimab in advanced cancers. The table came from immunoSEQ multiplex PCR; TCRdb's copy has only in-frame clones and leaves some out. The sample lists some 30,000 clones; about nine tenths were seen once. Sequencing used CD4+ or CD8+ T cells sorted from blood, obtained in a trial of the OX40 agonist ivuxolimab. These receptor sequences come from an adult with an advanced solid tumor such as melanoma, head and neck, liver or kidney cancer.

This chain links TRBV16 with TRBJ2-1; 10 bases line up with TRBD2. V shed 4 bases and J 3 bases; nucleotides not matched to a gene: 12. Germline-derived CDR1 and CDR2 are KGHSY and FQNENV. The CDR3 is made up of 18 amino acids. DNA of the CDR3: TGTGCCAGCAGCCGACGCGAGCTCGCTAGCGGGAGCTACAATGAGCAGTTCTTC. This sequence encodes CASSRRELASGSYNEQFF.

V usage is TRBV10-3 and J usage is TRBJ2-1; 10 nucleotides align to TRBD2. There are 17 residues in the CDR3. Germline CDR1 is ENHRY and CDR2 is SYGVKD. J gave up 1 base and V 8 bases, and 11 bases lay outside the gene matches. The CDR3 nucleotides are TGTGCCATCGCTGGAGCGGGAGGGCCGGTATCCTACAATGAGCAGTTCTTC. Its translation is CAIAGAGGPVSYNEQFF.

The chain joins TRBV7-2 to TRBJ1-1; D gene unclear. The V gene lost 3 bases and the J gene lost 8 bases, with 7 bases spanning the gap. Germline loops: CDR1 SGHTA, CDR2 FQGNSA. The CDR3 has 11 residues. CDR3 nucleotide sequence: TGTGCCAGCAGCTTCGGAGTAGAAGCTTTCTTT. It yields the protein CASSFGVEAFF.

The chain links TRBV7-6 to TRBJ2-3, with TRBD2 identical over 9 bases. CDR3 length: 14 residues. Germline CDR1 SGHVS, CDR2 FNYEAQ. V shed 3 bases and J 3 bases; nucleotides not matched to a gene: 1. In DNA form, the CDR3 reads TGTGCCAGCAGCTTGACTAGCGGAACAGATACGCAGTATTTT. The encoded protein is CASSLTSGTDTQYF.

This clone was seen only once. The chain recombines TRBV6-6 with TRBJ2-2; 8 bases align to TRBD2. J gave up 6 bases and V 4 bases, and 4 bases lay outside the gene matches. Germline CDR1 reads MNHNY; CDR2 reads SVGAGI (reference sequence). This CDR3 is 14 amino acids long. The CDR3 region is CASSSGTRAGELFF. In DNA, the CDR3 is TGTGCCAGCAGTTCAGGGACTAGAGCCGGGGAGCTGTTTTTT.

The chain employs TRBV6-6 and TRBJ1-3; D call uncertain. Trimming cost V 0 bases and J 3 bases, with 9 bases left between them. The CDR3 is 15 residues long. From germline, CDR1 is MNHNY and CDR2 SVGAGI (reference sequence). The CDR3 DNA follows: TGTGCCAGCAGTTACTCTTACGGTTATGGAAACACCATATATTTT. As protein: CASSYSYGYGNTIYF.

This clone was found once. The chain has TRBV28 and TRBJ2-7; 11 nucleotides line up with TRBD2. The junction had 5 bases not matched to a gene; V was cut back by 3 bases and J by 4 bases. The germline CDR1 and CDR2 sequences are MDHEN and SYDVKM. The CDR3 has 15 residues. DNA of the CDR3: TGTGCCAGCAGTTTGGTCCTAGCGGGAGGATACGAGCAGTACTTC. It codes for CASSLVLAGGYEQYF.

The V call is TRBV5-4, the J call TRBJ2-7; 7 positions agree with TRBD2. This CDR3 region has 17 residues. Trimming took 0 bases from V and 4 from J; bases not matched to a gene: 13. CDR1 and CDR2 (germline): SGHNT, YYREEE (reference sequence). The CDR3 loop is CASSLDPTWGGNYEQYF. The CDR3 DNA follows: TGTGCCAGCAGCTTGGACCCCACGTGGGGGGGGAATTACGAGCAGTACTTC.

The chain carries TRBV6-1 and TRBJ1-4; TRBD1 aligns across 7 bases. Germline loops: CDR1 MNHNS, CDR2 SASEGT. With V trimmed by 5 bases and J by 7 bases, 7 bases remained unmatched. The CDR3 totals 14 residues. This chain's CDR3 is CASSYAAGGEKLFF. The CDR3 DNA is TGTGCCAGCAGTTATGCGGCAGGGGGTGAAAAACTGTTTTTT.

This clone was counted once. J is TRBJ2-7 and V is TRBV2; the match to TRBD1 covers 12 bases. Germline CDR1 reads SNHLY; CDR2 reads FYNNEI. The CDR3 contains 15 residues. Losses at the gene ends were 4 bases for V and 3 bases for J; bases not matched to a gene: 4. The CDR3 DNA sequence: TGTGCCAGCAGTGGGGGGACAGGGGGCCTCTACGAGCAGTACTTC. Translating it yields CASSGGTGGLYEQYF. Based on the CDR3 plus reference TRBV2 and TRBJ2-7, the full variable domain is EPEVTQTPSHQVTQMGQEVILRCVPISNHLYFYWYRQILGQKVEFLVSFYNNEISEKSEIFDDQFSVERPDGSNFTLKIRSTKLEDSAMYFCASSGGTGGLYEQYFGPGTRLTVT.